A single sample gave rise to the 26 T cell receptor beta chains below, sequenced in a study of a mutant IDH1 vaccine in newly diagnosed glioma (dated by TCRdb to the early 2020s). Library construction relied on the immunoSEQ multiplex PCR assay. This immuneACCESS table, as held by TCRdb, lists in-frame sequences with V and J called but not all clones. Of the missing ones, under half trace to an unresolved V gene in checked studies; the others have no known cause. Counted in this sample were 20,000 to 30,000 clones; around 77% of them appeared once. Around 8.2% of the sample is taken by the ten largest. The time point label corresponds to: week 11, during vaccination. Each vaccine dose, consisting of 300 ug of a 20-mer mutant IDH1 peptide in Montanide, was administered subcutaneously with topical imiquimod. Their recognized antigens are unknown. Sequencing used PBMCs, obtained from a glioma patient whose treatment included an IDH1 peptide vaccine. The receptors here all came from a woman aged 18-35 years with glioma.

The chain links TRBV6-1 to TRBJ2-3; 14 bases are shared with TRBD2. J gave up 4 bases and V 4 bases, and 1 base lay outside the gene matches. Looked up from germline, CDR1 is MNHNS and CDR2 is SASEGT. There are 15 residues in the CDR3. This CDR3 reads CASSGLAGGPDTQYF. The CDR3 DNA reads as TGTGCCAGCAGTGGACTAGCGGGAGGGCCAGATACGCAGTATTTT.

The rearrangement joins TRBV18 to TRBJ1-4; weak D call: TRBD1 (6 bases). Trimming took off 3 bases at V and 3 bases at J, with 14 bases between the two ends. This CDR3 region has 16 residues. Germline lookup yields CDR1 KGHSH and CDR2 LQKENI. Here the CDR3 reads CASSPITQGSNEKLFF. As DNA, the CDR3 is TGTGCCAGCTCACCGATTACACAGGGTTCTAATGAAAAACTGTTTTTT.

The rearrangement joins TRBV7-3 to TRBJ2-5, with TRBD1 matching over 9 bases. The CDR3 totals 16 residues. Looked up from germline, CDR1 is SGHTA and CDR2 is FQGTGA. V gave up 5 bases and J gave up 4 bases; unmatched junction bases: 11. The DNA for the CDR3 is TGTGCCAGCAGCAAAGACCCCGGGACAGGGATAGAGACCCAGTACTTC. Translation: CASSKDPGTGIETQYF.

The chain carries TRBV6-5 and TRBJ2-5; TRBD1 matches 10 bases. Per germline, CDR1 MNHEY and CDR2 SVGAGI. The V gene end was trimmed by 6 bases and the J gene end by 7 bases; junction bases not matched to a gene: 5. The length of the CDR3 is 13 residues. The CDR3 DNA reads TGTGCCAGCAGCCGACAGGGGGCGGTGACCCAGTACTTC. The encoded protein is CASSRQGAVTQYF.

This clone was seen only a few times. The CDR3 is CSVASLRGGYTF. For the CDR3, the DNA is TGCAGCGTTGCTAGTCTCAGGGGTGGCTACACCTTC. This chain joins TRBV29-1 and TRBJ1-2; possibly TRBD1 for D (6 bases). The length of the CDR3 is 12 residues. From germline, CDR1 is SQVTM and CDR2 ANQGSEA. Trimming took 4 bases from V and 7 from J, leaving 13 bases between them. Full variable domain (rest looked up from reference TRBV29-1 and TRBJ1-2): SAVISQKPSRDICQRGTSLTIQCQVDSQVTMMFWYRQQPGQSLTLIATANQGSEATYESGFVIDKFPISRPNLTFSTLTVSNMSPEDSSIYLCSVASLRGGYTFGSGTRLTVV.

The rearrangement links TRBV5-4 to TRBJ1-1; 8 bases are a match to TRBD1. Germline V CDR1 and CDR2: SGHNT, YYREEE (reference sequence). CDR3 size: 15 residues. With V trimmed by 3 bases and J by 5 bases, 9 bases remained unmatched. CDR3 DNA sequence: TGTGCCAGCAGCTCCGGACAGGGAATGGTAACTGAAGCTTTCTTT. This encodes CASSSGQGMVTEAFF.

This chain connects TRBV5-6 to TRBJ1-1, with TRBD1 matching over 9 bases. Germline-derived CDR1 and CDR2 are SGHDT and YYEEEE. The CDR3 runs to 17 residues. Losses at the gene ends were 4 bases for V and 0 bases for J; bases not matched to a gene: 10. CDR3 protein: CASSMPGQGFMNTEAFF. The CDR3 DNA follows: TGTGCCAGCAGCATGCCGGGACAGGGATTTATGAACACTGAAGCTTTCTTT.

With regard to this clone: The identical CDR3 is also encoded by other nucleotide sequences in the sample. The genes are TRBV18 and TRBJ1-1; D unclear. The CDR3 consists of 12 residues. The germline V gene has CDR1 KGHSH and CDR2 LQKENI. Trimming cost V 2 bases and J 1 base, with 2 bases left between them. CDR3 region: CASSPENTEAFF. The CDR3 nucleotides read TGTGCCAGCTCACCAGAGAACACTGAAGCTTTCTTT. Full variable domain (missing parts from reference TRBV18 and TRBJ1-1): NAGVMQNPRHLVRRRGQEARLRCSPMKGHSHVYWYRQLPEEGLKFMVYLQKENIIDESGMPKERFSAEFPKEGPSILRIQQVVRGDSAAYFCASSPENTEAFFGQGTRLTVV.

The chain carries TRBV9 and TRBJ2-1; 14 nucleotides agree with TRBD2. The ends lost 7 bases at V and 3 bases at J; junction bases unmatched: 6. Germline V gives CDR1 SGDLS, CDR2 YYNGEE. This CDR3 is built from 16 residues. CDR3 amino acids: CASAGLAGDGYNEQFF. Here the CDR3 DNA reads TGTGCCAGCGCGGGACTAGCGGGAGACGGCTACAATGAGCAGTTCTTC.

This chain joins TRBV5-1 and TRBJ1-4; D is perhaps TRBD1 (6 bases). The CDR3 covers 14 residues. The germline gives CDR1 SGHRS, CDR2 YFSETQ. Trimming pared 5 bases from V and 7 bases from J, leaving 15 bases between. CDR3: CASRTGLEGEKLFF. DNA of the CDR3: TGCGCCAGCAGAACAGGGTTAGAGGGTGAAAAACTGTTTTTT.

The chain has TRBV10-1 and TRBJ2-7; 8 bases are shared with TRBD2. Germline V gene data show CDR1 as WNHNN and CDR2 as SYGVQD (reference sequence). V trimming: 0 bases; J trimming: 3 bases; junction bases outside the gene matches: 4. The CDR3 consists of 15 residues. The CDR3 nucleotides read TGCGCCAGCAGTGAGTCGCGCGGGAGGCTCTACGAGCAGTACTTC. Residues: CASSESRGRLYEQYF.

This clone was picked up a small number of times. This chain connects TRBV13 to TRBJ1-1; TRBD1 matches 11 bases. Germline trimming cut 5 bases from V and 4 bases from J; bases unmatched to any gene: 6. The length of the CDR3 is 15 residues. Germline CDR1 is PRHDT and CDR2 is FYEKMQ (reference sequence). This CDR3 reads CASSREGTGGTEAFF. The DNA of the CDR3 is TGTGCCAGCAGCCGTGAAGGGACAGGGGGCACTGAAGCTTTCTTT.

The V and J genes are TRBV13 and TRBJ1-5, with a possible D match to TRBD1 (5 bases). Trimming pared 5 bases from V and 4 bases from J, leaving 15 bases between. The V gene's germline CDR1 is PRHDT and CDR2 FYEKMQ (reference sequence). The CDR3 consists of 15 residues. In nucleotides, the CDR3 is TGTGCCAGCAGCCCTTCGAGGGGAATAAATCAGCCCCAGCATTTT. This gives the protein CASSPSRGINQPQHF.

The V call is TRBV19, the J call TRBJ1-1; TRBD1 matches 7 bases. The CDR3 loop spans 14 amino acids. Trimming took 7 bases from V and 1 from J; bases not matched to a gene: 6. The germline CDR1 and CDR2 sequences are LNHDA and SQIVND (reference sequence). The CDR3 nucleotides are TGTGCCAGTACCCCAAGGACAGGGAACACTGAAGCTTTCTTT. Amino acid sequence: CASTPRTGNTEAFF.

This CDR3 is CASSRAEDTQYF. The CDR3 nucleotides are TGTGCCAGCAGCCGGGCCGAGGATACGCAGTATTTT. This chain uses TRBV5-6 with TRBJ2-3; D gene uncertain. The CDR3 is 12 residues long. V shed 4 bases and J shed 6 bases, with 9 bases lying between them. Germline CDR1 reads SGHDT; CDR2 reads YYEEEE.

The chain carries TRBV4-3 and TRBJ1-2; 8 positions match TRBD1. This CDR3 has 14 residues. Germline CDR1 reads LGHNA; CDR2 reads YSLEER. Trimming at V came to 8 bases and at J to 5 bases, leaving 10 bases not matched to a gene. The CDR3 DNA follows: TGCGCCAGCGCAATGACAGGGGCAACTTATGGCTACACCTTC. Amino acids: CASAMTGATYGYTF.

The V gene is TRBV6-5, the J gene TRBJ2-1; perhaps D is TRBD1 or TRBD2 (5 bases each). CDR1 is MNHEY, CDR2 SVGAGI, per germline. CDR3 length: 15 amino acids. The V and J ends lost 3 bases and 8 bases respectively, with 17 bases between them. This chain's CDR3 is CASSYGTLSLDEQFF. Here the CDR3 DNA reads TGTGCCAGCAGTTATGGGACGCTCAGTTTGGATGAGCAGTTCTTC.

In nucleotides, the CDR3 is TGTGCCAGCAGTGAACCGGGACAGATAGCTAACTATGGCTACACCTTC. Its translation is CASSEPGQIANYGYTF. V is TRBV6-1 and J is TRBJ1-2, with TRBD1 identical over 7 bases. From germline, CDR1 is MNHNS and CDR2 SASEGT. This CDR3 is built from 16 residues. The V gene end was trimmed by 2 bases and the J gene end by 0 bases; junction bases not matched to a gene: 6.

This clone appeared once. The chain uses TRBV14 and TRBJ1-2; D is undetermined. The CDR3 is made up of 15 amino acids. The V and J ends lost 0 bases and 0 bases respectively, with 8 bases between them. From germline, CDR1 is SGHDN and CDR2 FVKESK. CDR3 bases: TGTGCCAGCAGCCAAGATACAACAGCTAACTATGGCTACACCTTC. Encoded protein: CASSQDTTANYGYTF.

The gene calls are TRBV29-1 and TRBJ1-2; tentative D call: TRBD1 (5 bases). The CDR3 runs to 14 residues. V was pared by 2 bases and J by 4 bases, with 14 bases between. Germline-derived CDR1 and CDR2 are SQVTM and ANQGSEA. The DNA of the CDR3 is TGCAGCGTTGAACATCGGGAGAGGGGCTATGGCTACACCTTC. This encodes CSVEHRERGYGYTF.

This chain uses TRBV28 with TRBJ1-5; D is possibly TRBD1 (6 bases). V was trimmed by 6 bases and J by 1 base, leaving 19 bases between them. CDR3 length: 17 amino acids. Germline CDR1 and CDR2: MDHEN and SYDVKM. CDR3 in amino acids: CASSYWSGGGSNQPQHF. The CDR3, as DNA: TGTGCCAGCAGCTACTGGTCGGGAGGGGGAAGCAATCAGCCCCAGCATTTT.

This rearrangement joins TRBV27 to TRBJ2-2, with D unresolved. V lost 8 bases to trimming and J lost 5 bases, with 9 bases between them. Germline V gives CDR1 MNHEY, CDR2 SMNVEV (reference sequence). This CDR3 contains 12 residues. The CDR3, as DNA: TGTGCCAGCGGATTTCCGACCGGGGAGCTGTTTTTT. Amino acids: CASGFPTGELFF.

The V call is TRBV7-2, the J call TRBJ2-7; tentative D call: TRBD1 (6 bases). CDR1 is SGHTA and CDR2 is FQGNSA in the germline V gene. The CDR3 covers 14 residues. Trimming took off 7 bases at V and 1 base at J, with 14 bases between the two ends. CDR3 DNA sequence: TGTGCCAGCACTTCCGGGACAAATTCCTACGAGCAGTACTTC. Its protein product is CASTSGTNSYEQYF.

The chain employs TRBV11-2 and TRBJ2-1, with TRBD2 identical over 10 bases. The CDR3 is 16 amino acids. The V gene's germline CDR1 is SGHAT and CDR2 FQNNGV. Unmatched junction bases numbered 6, after V lost 4 bases and J lost 3 bases. CDR3 region: CASSSFLAGGYNEQFF. The CDR3 nucleotides are TGTGCCAGCAGCTCGTTCTTAGCGGGAGGCTACAATGAGCAGTTCTTC.

V is TRBV5-1 and J is TRBJ2-5; possible D gene TRBD1, 6 bases. This CDR3 has 13 residues. The germline V gene has CDR1 SGHRS and CDR2 YFSETQ. V was clipped by 5 bases and J by 2 bases, with 10 bases between them. DNA of the CDR3: TGCGCCAGCAGTTCCGGACAGCAAGAGACCCAGTACTTC. This sequence encodes CASSSGQQETQYF. The full variable domain, its missing parts supplied by reference TRBV5-1 and TRBJ2-5, is KAGVTQTPRYLIKTRGQQVTLSCSPISGHRSVSWYQQTPGQGLQFLFEYFSETQRNKGNFPGRFSGRQFSNSRSEMNVSTLELGDSALYLCASSSGQQETQYFGPGTRLLVL.

V gene TRBV4-1 combines with J gene TRBJ2-5, with D uncertain. CDR1 and CDR2 from the germline V gene are MGHRA and YSYEKL. Trimming pared 4 bases from V and 3 bases from J, leaving 12 bases between. This CDR3 is 14 amino acids long. CDR3 residues: CASSRTDLKETQYF. The DNA for the CDR3 is TGCGCCAGCAGCCGCACCGACTTGAAAGAGACCCAGTACTTC.